These 20 T cell receptor beta chains originate from one sample sequenced in a study of T cell responses to AZD1222 COVID-19 vaccine. The protocol was immunoSEQ multiplex PCR, while the TCRdb copy is restricted to in-frame clones and leaves out a portion. This sample carries 130,000 to 150,000 clones, around 90% of them seen once, and the ten largest clones take 5% to 5.5%. The source was peripheral blood, collected 28 days after the second dose of the MenACWY control vaccine. These receptors originate from an adult who received the MenACWY meningococcal vaccine as a control.

The chain employs TRBV5-1 and TRBJ2-3, with D unresolved. Trimming cost V 0 bases and J 3 bases, with 11 bases left between them. This CDR3 spans 15 amino acids. Germline-derived CDR1 and CDR2 are SGHRS and YFSETQ. The CDR3 DNA is TGCGCCAGCAGCTTGGCCGGTGGGATGACAGATACGCAGTATTTT. Translation: CASSLAGGMTDTQYF.

The chain has TRBV5-1 and TRBJ1-5; D unclear. Germline CDR1 and CDR2: SGHRS and YFSETQ. CDR3 length: 14 residues. V lost 0 bases and J lost 2, with 6 bases in between. CDR3 DNA sequence: TGCGCCAGCAGCTTGGATACAGGCAATCAGCCCCAGCATTTT. Its translation: CASSLDTGNQPQHF. Together with reference TRBV5-1 and TRBJ1-5, the CDR3 gives the full variable domain: KAGVTQTPRYLIKTRGQQVTLSCSPISGHRSVSWYQQTPGQGLQFLFEYFSETQRNKGNFPGRFSGRQFSNSRSEMNVSTLELGDSALYLCASSLDTGNQPQHFGDGTRLSIL.

Only a few counts were recorded for this clone. The chain couples TRBV10-3 to TRBJ2-7; the D is unclear. The CDR3 has 16 amino acids. Germline-derived CDR1 and CDR2 are ENHRY and SYGVKD. Trimming left V 3 bases short and J 0 bases short, with 15 bases between. This chain's CDR3 is CAISDQLGLSSYEQYF. The CDR3 DNA reads TGTGCCATCAGTGATCAGCTCGGTCTCTCCTCCTACGAGCAGTACTTC.

V gene TRBV5-6 combines with J gene TRBJ1-4; D uncertain. CDR1 is SGHDT, CDR2 YYEEEE, per germline. Trimming removed 0 bases at V and 6 bases at J, with 12 bases between. This CDR3 has 15 amino acids. In nucleotides, the CDR3 is TGTGCCAGCAGCTTGGTGCGTCGGCGGGATGAAAAACTGTTTTTT. Translating gives CASSLVRRRDEKLFF.

V is TRBV3-1 (or the pseudogene TRBV3-2) and J is TRBJ1-3; D is ambiguous. Per the germline V gene, CDR1 is LGHDT and CDR2 is YNNKEL (reference sequence). This CDR3 region has 17 residues. The V and J ends lost 4 bases and 0 bases respectively, with 16 bases between them. The CDR3 region is CASSPPRAGSSGNTIYF. In DNA form, the CDR3 reads TGTGCCAGCAGCCCGCCTCGGGCGGGTAGCTCTGGAAACACCATATATTTT.

The chain couples TRBV10-2 to TRBJ2-2, with TRBD2 identical over 9 bases. There are 17 residues in the CDR3. The germline CDR1 and CDR2 sequences are WSHSY and SAAADI. V trimming: 2 bases; J trimming: 6 bases; junction bases outside the gene matches: 10. The CDR3 sequence: CASSEPLTSGSAGELFF. CDR3 DNA: TGCGCCAGCAGTGAGCCTCTGACTAGCGGATCCGCCGGGGAGCTGTTTTTT.

The rearrangement joins TRBV29-1 to TRBJ1-2, with D possibly TRBD1 on 5 matching bases. CDR3 length: 14 amino acids. V was shortened by 7 bases and J by 0 bases, with 15 bases between the two germline ends. Germline V gene sequence: CDR1 SQVTM, CDR2 ANQGSEA. DNA for the CDR3: TGCAGCGCTTCGACAGCGCGAGCTAACTATGGCTACACCTTC. This translates into CSASTARANYGYTF.

This clone was seen just once. The chain carries TRBV12-3 or TRBV12-4 and TRBJ1-1; D is unclear. Trimming removed 8 bases at V and 11 bases at J, with 21 bases between. The CDR3 loop spans 13 amino acids. CDR3 coding DNA: TGTGCCAGCGGGAGAGGGAAAACGGTCAGCGCTTTCTTT. Encoded protein: CASGRGKTVSAFF.

The J gene is TRBJ2-5, the V gene TRBV10-3, with 11 bases aligning to TRBD2. Germline lookup yields CDR1 ENHRY and CDR2 SYGVKD. With 3 bases clipped from V and 0 bases from J, the junction kept 3 bases outside the gene matches. The CDR3 is 16 amino acids. DNA of the CDR3: TGTGCCATCAGTGATAAGGGACTAGCGGACCAAGAGACCCAGTACTTC. Translating it yields CAISDKGLADQETQYF.

The CDR3 DNA sequence: TGCGCCAGCAGCATCCGGGGGGTAGAAGATGGCTACACCTTC. This translates into CASSIRGVEDGYTF. V is TRBV4-3 and J is TRBJ1-2; D is perhaps TRBD1 (5 bases). Trimming cost V 5 bases and J 6 bases, with 16 bases left between them. Germline lookup yields CDR1 LGHNA and CDR2 YSLEER. The CDR3 spans 14 residues.

In this sample, this clone turned up once. The chain couples TRBV6-2 or TRBV6-3 to TRBJ2-1; D perhaps matches TRBD2 (6 bases). The CDR3 consists of 15 residues. V dropped 5 bases and J dropped 3 bases, with 14 bases sitting between them. Germline V gene data show CDR1 as MNHEY and CDR2 as SVGEGT. DNA for the CDR3: TGTGCCAGCAGTCGCCCCTTGACTAGCTACAATGAGCAGTTCTTC. Protein sequence: CASSRPLTSYNEQFF.

The chain employs TRBV11-3 and TRBJ2-7, with 10 bases that match TRBD1. Losses at the gene ends were 5 bases for V and 9 bases for J; bases not matched to a gene: 10. The CDR3 is made up of 14 amino acids. CDR1 and CDR2 from the germline V gene are SGHNT and YENEEA. The CDR3 protein is CASSLGQGVAAQYF. The CDR3 DNA reads as TGTGCCAGCAGCCTCGGACAGGGGGTTGCGGCGCAGTACTTC.

V gene TRBV4-3 combines with J gene TRBJ2-1, with D possibly matching TRBD2 (6 bases). The V and J ends lost 4 bases and 8 bases respectively, with 15 bases between them. The V gene's germline CDR1 is LGHNA and CDR2 YSLEER. This CDR3 contains 14 residues. The CDR3 reads CASSPTTSSHEQFF. The CDR3 bases are TGCGCCAGCAGCCCCACGACTAGTTCCCATGAGCAGTTCTTC.

The chain has TRBV6-5 and TRBJ1-3; D gene uncertain. The V end lost 0 bases, the J end lost 0 bases, and 9 bases lay between the germline ends. Germline loops: CDR1 MNHEY, CDR2 SVGAGI. The CDR3 totals 16 residues. This chain's CDR3 is CASSYSGISSGNTIYF. CDR3 coding DNA: TGTGCCAGCAGTTACTCCGGCATCAGCTCTGGAAACACCATATATTTT.

This clone was seen only once. The rearrangement joins TRBV28 to TRBJ1-1; D may be TRBD1 (5 bases). V was trimmed by 5 bases and J by 8 bases, leaving 15 bases between them. This CDR3 is built from 13 residues. Germline CDR1 and CDR2: MDHEN and SYDVKM. CDR3 sequence (DNA): TGTGCCAGCAGTCTATTCATCGCAGGGGAAGCTTTCTTT. It codes for CASSLFIAGEAFF.

This sequence joins TRBV7-2 and TRBJ2-5; 8 bases match TRBD2. CDR1 and CDR2 from the germline V gene are SGHTA and FQGNSA. This CDR3 has 18 residues. The V gene end was trimmed by 0 bases and the J gene end by 1 base; junction bases not matched to a gene: 10. The CDR3 region is CASSLAANLLAAQETQYF. In DNA form, the CDR3 reads TGTGCCAGCAGCTTAGCGGCAAATCTACTAGCGGCCCAAGAGACCCAGTACTTC.

The chain is built from TRBV28 and TRBJ2-2; 9 positions match TRBD2. V shed 5 bases, J shed 5 bases, and the junction held 6 bases outside the gene matches. This CDR3 region has 15 residues. Germline CDR1 is MDHEN and CDR2 is SYDVKM. This CDR3 reads CASSRAGGRTGELFF. The CDR3 DNA reads as TGTGCCAGCAGTCGTGCGGGAGGGAGGACCGGGGAGCTGTTTTTT.

The rearrangement links TRBV14 to TRBJ2-7; 7 nucleotides align to TRBD2. Per germline, CDR1 SGHDN and CDR2 FVKESK. After removal of 2 bases from V and 2 bases from J, the junction contained 18 bases not matched to a gene. This CDR3 comprises 19 residues. Here the CDR3 DNA reads TGTGCCAGCAGCCAATTCGTCCTTAGCGGGCCCCGGAGGGCCTACGAGCAGTACTTC. It yields the protein CASSQFVLSGPRRAYEQYF.

The chain recombines TRBV7-9 with TRBJ1-1, with a tentative D call TRBD1 (5 bases). Germline V CDR1 and CDR2: SEHNR, FQNEAQ (reference sequence). Trimming took off 5 bases at V and 5 bases at J, with 18 bases between the two ends. The CDR3 loop spans 15 amino acids. The CDR3 DNA sequence: TGTGCCAGCAGCGAGGGGAATCGGCTGGGAACTGAAGCTTTCTTT. Translation: CASSEGNRLGTEAFF.

The gene calls are TRBV2 and TRBJ1-5, with a possible D match to TRBD1 (6 bases). Germline assignment: CDR1 SNHLY and CDR2 FYNNEI. The ends were cut back, 6 bases at V and 4 bases at J, with 10 bases in the middle. The CDR3 has 13 residues. The CDR3 sequence: CASRNRENQPQHF. CDR3 DNA sequence: TGTGCCAGCAGAAACAGGGAGAATCAGCCCCAGCATTTT.